Listed here are 17 T cell receptor beta chains from one sample, sequenced in a study of memory CD4+ T cells and cytomegalovirus serostatus. The table came from immunoSEQ multiplex PCR; TCRdb's copy has only in-frame clones and leaves some out. Among tens of thousands of clones, around 76% were seen once, and the ten largest hold less than 0.65%. Single viable CD3+CD4+CD8-CD45RO+ cells were sorted as the memory CD4+ T cells. Sequencing was performed on memory CD4+ T cells from blood. The receptors come from an adult in good health and CMV-seronegative. Some clones in this sample may be carry-over from other donors' samples.

CDR3: CASSGTGPYEQYF. As DNA, the CDR3 is TGTGCCAGCAGTGGGACAGGGCCCTACGAGCAGTACTTC. The chain combines TRBV6-1 with TRBJ2-7; 8 bases are shared with TRBD1. CDR3 length: 13 residues. Germline CDR1 and CDR2: MNHNS and SASEGT. J lost 2 bases, V lost 4 bases, and 1 base had no gene match.

This clone was detected only a few times. This chain connects TRBV9 to TRBJ1-2; D is unresolved. Germline V lookup: CDR1 SGDLS, CDR2 YYNGEE. Trimming pared 3 bases from V and 2 bases from J, leaving 11 bases between. CDR3 length: 14 residues. The CDR3 loop reads CASSAYGANYGYTF. The DNA of the CDR3 is TGTGCCAGCAGCGCGTACGGTGCCAACTATGGCTACACCTTC.

CDR3 amino acids: CASSFDLNTEAFF. The CDR3 DNA sequence: TGTGCCAGCAGTTTCGATCTGAACACTGAAGCTTTCTTT. This rearrangement joins TRBV2 to TRBJ1-1; D is unclear. The V gene's germline CDR1 is SNHLY and CDR2 FYNNEI. V gave up 5 bases and J gave up 0 bases, with 7 bases separating them. The CDR3 totals 13 residues. The entire variable domain, with the rest obtained from reference TRBV2 and TRBJ1-1, is as follows: EPEVTQTPSHQVTQMGQEVILRCVPISNHLYFYWYRQILGQKVEFLVSFYNNEISEKSEIFDDQFSVERPDGSNFTLKIRSTKLEDSAMYFCASSFDLNTEAFFGQGTRLTVV.

This rearrangement joins TRBV9 to TRBJ1-6; no clear D gene. V was trimmed by 0 bases and J by 7 bases, leaving 11 bases between them. There are 15 residues in the CDR3. Per germline, CDR1 SGDLS and CDR2 YYNGEE. CDR3 DNA sequence: TGTGCCAGCAGCGTAGAGTCCGCAAGCAATTCACCCCTCCACTTT. This encodes CASSVESASNSPLHF.

This clone was counted only a few times. The chain uses TRBV18 and TRBJ1-5; tentative D call: TRBD1 (5 bases). With 2 bases removed from V and 7 bases from J, the gap between germline ends came to 12 bases. Germline assignment: CDR1 KGHSH and CDR2 LQKENI. This CDR3 region has 14 residues. CDR3 sequence: CASSPGEGKQPQHF. CDR3 nucleotide sequence: TGTGCCAGCTCACCAGGGGAGGGGAAGCAGCCCCAGCATTTT.

This clone showed up just a few times. V is TRBV6-4 and J is TRBJ1-1; 9 nucleotides match TRBD1. Trimming removed 6 bases from V and 0 bases from J; junction bases left unmatched: 8. CDR1 is MRHNA, CDR2 SNTAGT, per germline. This CDR3 is 16 amino acids long. The CDR3 reads CASSRDRDSVNTEAFF. The CDR3 DNA reads as TGTGCCAGCAGCCGGGACAGGGATTCGGTGAACACTGAAGCTTTCTTT.

This clone was recorded once. The gene calls are TRBV11-2 and TRBJ1-4, with D unclear. Per the germline V gene, CDR1 is SGHAT and CDR2 is FQNNGV. V shed 2 bases and J shed 7 bases, with 8 bases lying between them. This CDR3 is 13 amino acids long. DNA of the CDR3: TGTGCCAGCAGCTTATGGGGAGGTGAAAAACTGTTTTTT. Translated, it gives CASSLWGGEKLFF.

J is TRBJ1-4 and V is TRBV19; D is perhaps TRBD1 (5 bases). The CDR3 extends over 14 amino acids. Trimming left V 4 bases short and J 6 bases short, with 12 bases between. In germline, CDR1 is LNHDA, CDR2 SQIVND (reference sequence). CDR3 in amino acids: CASSTGTGDEKLFF. The CDR3 bases are TGTGCCAGTAGTACCGGGACTGGAGATGAAAAACTGTTTTTT.

This chain links TRBV10-3 with TRBJ1-6; D remains unclear. Trimming cost V 3 bases and J 10 bases, with 10 bases left between them. The CDR3 sequence is 13 residues long. The germline gives CDR1 ENHRY, CDR2 SYGVKD. CDR3: CAISDQNGSPLHF. The DNA for the CDR3 is TGTGCCATCAGTGACCAAAACGGGTCACCCCTCCACTTT.

This chain links TRBV4-3 with TRBJ1-2; possible D gene TRBD1, 6 bases. Trimming removed 7 bases at V and 3 bases at J, with 18 bases between. Germline CDR1 reads LGHNA; CDR2 reads YSLEER. There are 15 residues in the CDR3. DNA for the CDR3: TGCGCCAGCACTATAGAGACAGGCAGCGACTATGGCTACACCTTC. It encodes CASTIETGSDYGYTF.

The J gene is TRBJ2-3, the V gene TRBV9; D not resolved. Germline assignment: CDR1 SGDLS and CDR2 YYNGEE. This CDR3 spans 12 amino acids. V gave up 7 bases and J gave up 6 bases, with 12 bases separating them. CDR3 protein: CASGPGSDTQYF. The CDR3 nucleotides are TGTGCCAGCGGTCCAGGTTCGGATACGCAGTATTTT.

The rearrangement joins TRBV4-1 to TRBJ2-3; 10 bases are shared with TRBD2. Trimming took 4 bases from V and 0 from J; bases not matched to a gene: 4. Germline V lookup: CDR1 MGHRA, CDR2 YSYEKL. The CDR3 is 16 residues long. DNA for the CDR3: TGCGCCAGCAGCCCTCGGACTAGCGGAAGCACAGATACGCAGTATTTT. Protein product: CASSPRTSGSTDTQYF.

The chain is built from TRBV4-2 and TRBJ2-5; the match to TRBD2 covers 12 bases. The CDR3 consists of 17 residues. Trimming took 0 bases from V and 5 from J; bases not matched to a gene: 7. Germline-derived CDR1 and CDR2 are LGHNA and YNFKEQ. The CDR3 region has the DNA TGTGCCAGCAGCCAAGATAGCCTAGCGGGGGGGCGGGAGACCCAGTACTTC. It yields the protein CASSQDSLAGGRETQYF.

The gene calls are TRBV11-2 and TRBJ1-1; the D is unclear. CDR1 and CDR2 (germline): SGHAT, FQNNGV. There are 11 residues in the CDR3. The V and J ends lost 5 bases and 10 bases respectively, with 11 bases between them. The CDR3 DNA follows: TGTGCCAGCAGCCCTTCCCTGGGAGCTTTCTTT. Protein product: CASSPSLGAFF. The full variable domain, in which reference TRBV11-2 and TRBJ1-1 provide the parts outside the CDR3, is EAGVAQSPRYKIIEKRQSVAFWCNPISGHATLYWYQQILGQGPKLLIQFQNNGVVDDSQLPKDRFSAERLKGVDSTLKIQPAKLEDSAVYLCASSPSLGAFFGQGTRLTVV.

This clone was seen a handful of times. V usage is TRBV19 and J usage is TRBJ2-1; 10 nucleotides agree with TRBD2. J gave up 7 bases and V 5 bases, and 5 bases lay outside the gene matches. Per germline, CDR1 LNHDA and CDR2 SQIVND (reference sequence). There are 14 residues in the CDR3. The CDR3 protein is CASSFSGGRNEQFF. The DNA of the CDR3 is TGTGCCAGTAGTTTTAGCGGGGGGAGGAATGAGCAGTTCTTC.

The chain has TRBV6-1 and TRBJ1-2; D not certain. From germline, CDR1 is MNHNS and CDR2 SASEGT. CDR3 length: 15 residues. The V end lost 1 base, the J end lost 2 bases, and 11 bases lay between the germline ends. CDR3 nucleotide sequence: TGTGCCAGCAGTGAAGATCGCCAGCTGAACTATGGCTACACCTTC. Translated: CASSEDRQLNYGYTF.

This chain links TRBV7-9 with TRBJ1-1, with D unresolved. V lost 4 bases and J 1 base, leaving 10 bases between the germline ends. This CDR3 has 14 residues. CDR1 and CDR2 from the germline V gene are SEHNR and FQNEAQ (reference sequence). CDR3 nucleotides: TGTGCCAGCAGCTCATTCCAATCGAACACTGAAGCTTTCTTT. It codes for CASSSFQSNTEAFF.